Listed below are T cell receptor beta chains from one sample, sequenced in a study of shared clonotypes between healthy human individuals. This table comes from immunoSEQ multiplex PCR, and its TCRdb copy is limited to in-frame clones, with some not included. The sample records 2 million to 2.5 million clones, over 85% being singletons. Sequencing used naive CD4+ T cells sorted from blood. These receptors were taken from a man between 18 and 29 years old in good health. The conserved cysteine and the conserved F or W are not part of the CDR3 here.

>TRBJ1-1|TRBV5-1
ASSSPGQSNTEAF
>TRBJ2-7|TRBV5-4
ASSLEAGENEQY
>TRBJ2-5|TRBV5-1
ASSFGTAQETQY
>TRBJ1-1|TRBV10-3
AISPTGGLGTEAF
>TRBJ1-2|TRBV6-1
ASSEYQGDYGYT
>TRBJ2-1|TRBV7-6
ASSPLGRVNEQF
>TRBJ2-7|TRBV30
AWSLSYEQY
>TRBJ2-7|TRBV27
ASSLGRGTYEQY
>TRBJ2-3|TRBV30
AWTPWRTSGSADTQY
>TRBJ2-7|TRBV4-1
ASSQDWTSLTYEQY
>TRBJ1-6|TRBV2
ASRTGASPLH
>TRBJ2-2|TRBV6-1
ASRNRGSTGELF
>TRBJ2-5|TRBV5-6
ASSLYRETQY
>TRBJ2-2|TRBV10-3
ATKKSSGNTGELF
>TRBJ2-4|TRBV2
ASSEGGGGIQY
>TRBJ2-7|TRBV25-1
ASSETGQIYEQY
>TRBJ2-3|TRBV4-2
ASSPGAATDTQY
>TRBJ1-1|TRBV9
ASSVDLGMNTEAF
>TRBJ1-6|TRBV6-6
ASSSGNSPLH
>TRBJ1-5|TRBV21-1
ASKPLGKSNQPQH
>TRBJ1-1|TRBV10-1
ASSGDRSMNTEAF
>TRBJ2-7|TRBV5-1
ASSVRDRAIEQY
>TRBJ1-4|TRBV28
ASSSRTMGNEKLF
>TRBJ1-5|TRBV7-6
ASSLATDGNQPQH
>TRBJ1-3|TRBV30
AWRDRGFSGNTIY
>TRBJ2-3|TRBV15
ATSSRDSLSDTQY
>TRBJ2-2|TRBV6-5
AVMRWAGELF
>TRBJ2-3|TRBV5-1
ASSTGLAGSTDTQY
>TRBJ2-5|TRBV11-2
ASTTGGPISPGEETQY
>TRBJ1-2|TRBV28
ASSPAGQVYGYT
>TRBJ2-4|TRBV2
ASSEPGLSAAKNIQY
>TRBJ2-3|TRBV25-1
ASSEGSGGTDTQY
>TRBJ2-7|TRBV19
ASRTGTPNYEQY
>TRBJ2-5|TRBV18
ASSPGVQETQY
>TRBJ1-6|TRBV7-6
ASSLLDNSPLH
>TRBJ2-5|TRBV5-4
ASSPGLAGLTQY
>TRBJ2-1|TRBV10-3
AISSMIEQF
>TRBJ1-6|TRBV27
ASVGLGGRNSPLH
>TRBJ1-1|TRBV6-1
ASRRDREGTEAF
>TRBJ1-5|TRBV6-1
ASSHSNQPQH
>TRBJ2-1|TRBV7-8
ASSLYIQRGDNEQF
>TRBJ1-4|TRBV7-9
ASSLGQGNEKLF
>TRBJ2-7|TRBV28
ASRRTQETYEQY
>TRBJ2-5|TRBV21-1
ASSPGETQY
>TRBJ1-3|TRBV4-1
ASSQEGERSSGNTIY
>TRBJ1-1|TRBV9
ASSPQGAGTEAF
>TRBJ1-6|TRBV28
ASSLTTGVLGSPLH
>TRBJ2-7|TRBV27
ASSLEGREYEQY
>TRBJ2-2|TRBV19
ASRWSVTGELF
>TRBJ1-1|TRBV18
ASSPAVGHTEAF
>TRBJ2-2|TRBV5-6
ASSLRDRRYTGELF
>TRBJ2-2|TRBV11-3
ASSLVGMGIADTGELF